This TCR beta chain was captured in a study of beta chain features in type 1 diabetes listed by TCRdb under 2018. Looking at the study overall: No differences in mean age, gender distribution, total cell number or subset yield were found between patients and healthy donors. Across all samples, some 100,000,000 sorted cells were examined, and cell number per subset correlated strongly with RNA yield. The study compared the TCRB repertoires of sorted circulating CD4+ T cell subsets in recently diagnosed type 1 diabetes patients with those in matched healthy donors. Regulatory and stem cell-like memory subsets were isolated from only 8 patients and about eight healthy donors, whereas naive and central memory subsets came from all 30 or so donors. General study outcomes and caveats: In all four CD4+ subsets, TCRB CDR3 length was moderately but significantly shorter in type 1 diabetes patients. Because the HLA sub-analyses included only small numbers of individuals, any influence of HLA type on TCRB rearrangement was left unresolved. Because cDNA was sequenced instead of genomic DNA, highly expressing activated cells could be over-represented, though the groups showed no difference in activation or CD3 levels. The naive, central memory and regulatory TCRB repertoires appeared to resemble one another more closely among patients than among healthy donors. PCR might favor shorter templates, but patient and control samples were amplified and corrected together, so any skew would affect both groups equally. Fewer insertions and more nucleotide deletions at VDJ recombination sites were observed in patients with type 1 diabetes, implying thymic rearrangement abnormalities.

The High Capacity cDNA Reverse Transcription Kit was used to reverse transcribe all of the isolated RNA, meaning that expressed TCRB transcripts were what got sequenced. Naive, central memory and regulatory T cell samples underwent deep immunoSEQ sequencing, averaging about 3.57 million total reads per sample. After sorted cells were lysed in RLT buffer, RNA was extracted with DNase-treated RNeasy Micro or Mini kits, with the choice depending on cell number. To prevent cross-contamination, every cell subset was processed on its own, while patient and healthy donor samples were processed together. The immunoSEQ multiplex PCR was used to amplify TCRB sequences from cDNA, yielding 87-bp fragments that span the CDR3 region. Amplicons were sequenced on the Illumina HiSeq platform. On the authors' methods: PCR bias was computationally corrected using synthetic template baselines, reads within Hamming distance 2 were collapsed, and singletons that could not be merged were discarded. Reads were aligned against IMGT so that V, D and J genes, CDR3 length and insertions or deletions at six rearrangement sites could be assigned. Clonotype counts were normalized to sorted cell number within each subset before computing true diversity and Gini coefficients with the tcR R package. The overlap coefficient, calculated on TCRB nucleotide sequences, was used to measure repertoire sharing. Out-of-frame TCRB sequences from naive cells were analyzed to stand in for the pre-selection repertoire. TCRdb holds this immuneACCESS table with in-frame rearrangements only. Some clones are missing; in checked studies, unresolved V genes explain under half, and the rest has no known cause. The V and J calls and clone size come from that table; D and trimming were worked out from the DNA. In all, the sample holds 230,000 or so clones, and around 16% of those were seen once. Clones ranked in the top ten supply roughly 0.08% of the sample.

From the cysteine up to the phenylalanine, the CDR3 has a length of 11 residues. Only CDR3 DNA is held: 33 bases, read in frame from base 1. Based on the germline V gene, the CDR1 and CDR2 sequences are SGHAT and FQNNGV. The V end loses 3 bases and the J end loses 5 bases, and a stretch of 4 bases separates them. A note on this clone: Its antigen is not yet known. Base qualities are not provided; no much larger clone lies one nucleotide away.

A single peripheral blood draw of approximately 120 mL on average was collected from each donor into heparinised tubes. A BD FACSAria II was used to sort naive, central memory, regulatory and stem cell-like memory CD4+ T cells with a panel that included CD45RO, CCR7, CD25, CD127, CD95 and CD27. A purity above 95% was achieved for all sorted populations. PBMCs were isolated right away by Lymphoprep density gradient centrifugation and were stained directly, without culture. Samples were stained and sorted in pairs, with one healthy donor and one patient per experiment, so that batch effects were minimized.

The receptor's source is a man aged 30-40 years with type 1 diabetes. Recombination connected TRBV11-2 to TRBJ2-5; no D gene is confidently identified. Sequencing was performed on naive CD4+ T cells from blood. This sample's cell subset or site label indicates: true naive CD4+ T cells. The DNA sequence is given as TGTGCCAGCAGCTTCACGGAGACCCAGTACTTC. Its amino acids are CASSFTETQYF.